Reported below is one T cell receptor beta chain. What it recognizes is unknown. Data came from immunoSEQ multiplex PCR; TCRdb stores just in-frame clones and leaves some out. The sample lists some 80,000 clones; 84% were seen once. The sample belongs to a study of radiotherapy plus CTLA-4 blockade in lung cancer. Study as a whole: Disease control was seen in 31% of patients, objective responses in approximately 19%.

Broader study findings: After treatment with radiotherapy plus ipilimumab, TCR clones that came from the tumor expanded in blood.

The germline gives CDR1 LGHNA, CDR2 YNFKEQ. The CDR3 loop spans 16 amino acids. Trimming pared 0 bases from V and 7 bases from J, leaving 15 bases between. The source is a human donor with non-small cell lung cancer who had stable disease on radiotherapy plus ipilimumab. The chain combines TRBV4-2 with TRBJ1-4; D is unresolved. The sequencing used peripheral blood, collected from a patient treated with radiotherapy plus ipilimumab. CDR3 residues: CASSQDTRQVGEKLFF. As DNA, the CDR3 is TGTGCCAGCAGCCAAGATACCAGGCAGGTTGGTGAAAAACTGTTTTTT.